Shown below are 25 T cell receptor beta chains from a single sample sequenced in a study of CD8+ T cells in alopecia areata. This sample's treatment: oral pan-JAK inhibitor, 5-10 mg twice daily. RNA was extracted and reverse transcribed into cDNA as the sequencing template. The data were produced by immunoSEQ multiplex PCR, yet TCRdb's version contains in-frame clones alone and is incomplete. The sample yields roughly 140,000 clones, roughly four fifths seen once. The input for sequencing was CD8+ T cells sorted from blood, taken at week 4, from a patient treated with tofacitinib. These receptors originate from a human donor with alopecia areata.

The rearrangement joins TRBV15 to TRBJ2-7; 9 bases agree with TRBD1. CDR3 length: 15 amino acids. Germline lookup yields CDR1 LNHNV and CDR2 YYDKDF (reference sequence). Trimming cost V 3 bases and J 1 base; bases outside gene matches: 4. The CDR3 coding sequence is TGTGCCACCAGCAGTGGGGACAGGGCTTCCTACGAGCAGTACTTC. As protein: CATSSGDRASYEQYF.

As to this clone: Other DNA sequences within the sample encode an identical CDR3. The chain uses TRBV30 and TRBJ2-7; TRBD2 is a possible D gene (5 bases). The V end lost 4 bases, the J end lost 7 bases, and 17 bases lay between the germline ends. Per the germline V gene, CDR1 is GTSNPN and CDR2 is SVGIG (reference sequence). The CDR3 runs 13 residues. The CDR3 region is CAWNEGLGYEQYF. The CDR3 DNA is TGTGCCTGGAATGAGGGATTGGGGTATGAGCAGTACTTC.

V is TRBV19 and J is TRBJ2-5; either TRBD1 or TRBD2 may supply D (6 bases each). The V gene lost 5 bases and the J gene lost 5 bases, with 18 bases spanning the gap. In germline, CDR1 is LNHDA, CDR2 SQIVND (reference sequence). The CDR3 has 15 amino acids. The chain's CDR3 is CASSPRRGLSETQYF. The DNA for the CDR3 is TGTGCCAGTAGTCCACGCCGGGGGCTGAGCGAGACCCAGTACTTC.

This clone has only one observation. The V and J genes are TRBV4-3 and TRBJ1-4, with 11 bases identical to TRBD1. Losses at the gene ends were 4 bases for V and 7 bases for J; bases not matched to a gene: 2. Germline-derived CDR1 and CDR2 are LGHNA and YSLEER. There are 14 residues in the CDR3. CDR3 protein: CASSPGQGGEKLFF. DNA for the CDR3: TGCGCCAGCAGCCCGGGACAGGGGGGTGAAAAACTGTTTTTT.

V and J are TRBV29-1 and TRBJ2-4; D uncertain. Trimming left V 4 bases short and J 5 bases short, with 15 bases between. This CDR3 is built from 14 residues. The germline V gene has CDR1 SQVTM and CDR2 ANQGSEA. The CDR3 DNA follows: TGCAGCGTTGTAGGATCGAACGGGCAAAACATTCAGTACTTC. Amino acid sequence: CSVVGSNGQNIQYF. Based on the CDR3 plus reference TRBV29-1 and TRBJ2-4, the full variable domain is SAVISQKPSRDICQRGTSLTIQCQVDSQVTMMFWYRQQPGQSLTLIATANQGSEATYESGFVIDKFPISRPNLTFSTLTVSNMSPEDSSIYLCSVVGSNGQNIQYFGAGTRLSVL.

The chain uses TRBV7-2 and TRBJ1-2, with D hard to call. Trimming took off 2 bases at V and 2 bases at J, with 18 bases between the two ends. The CDR3 length is 17 residues. Looked up from germline, CDR1 is SGHTA and CDR2 is FQGNSA. The CDR3 protein is CASSLRGPTPKNYGYTF. Here the CDR3 DNA reads TGTGCCAGCAGCTTACGAGGACCCACCCCGAAAAACTATGGCTACACCTTC.

A remark on this clone: At one of its ends the junction is not consistent with the germline gene, which may arise from a read error. The rearrangement links TRBV7-7 to TRBJ2-5, with no clear D. Germline V gives CDR1 SSHAT, CDR2 FNYEAQ (reference sequence). CDR3 length equals 16 residues. CDR3 residues: CASSLSARPHQETQYF. In DNA form, the CDR3 reads TGTGCTAGCAGCTTAAGTGCGCGACCGCACCAAGAGACCCAGTACTTC.

This sequence joins TRBV29-1 and TRBJ2-7; D gene unclear. The CDR3 length is 13 residues. V lost 8 bases to trimming and J lost 2 bases, with 16 bases between them. Germline V gene sequence: CDR1 SQVTM, CDR2 ANQGSEA. For the CDR3, the DNA is TGCAGCATAGAACTGGGTAGCACCTACGAGCAGTACTTC. Protein: CSIELGSTYEQYF.

The chain combines TRBV7-7 with TRBJ2-5; tentatively, D is TRBD1 or TRBD2 (6 bases each). This CDR3 has 16 amino acids. Germline V gives CDR1 SSHAT, CDR2 FNYEAQ (reference sequence). CDR3 region: CASSPGAGTPEETQYF. The CDR3 DNA reads TGTGCTAGTAGCCCGGGGGCAGGGACACCAGAAGAGACCCAGTACTTC.

CDR3: CASSQEFGHQETQYF. CDR3 nucleotide sequence: TGCGCCAGCAGCCAAGAGTTCGGACACCAAGAGACCCAGTACTTC. The chain employs TRBV4-1 and TRBJ2-5; D is uncertain. Germline-derived CDR1 and CDR2 are MGHRA and YSYEKL. The CDR3 totals 15 residues. Between the trimmed V and J ends, which lost 0 bases and 0 bases, there was a span of 8 bases.

The V call is TRBV5-1, the J call TRBJ1-6; 10 nucleotides align to TRBD1. Germline V CDR1 and CDR2: SGHRS, YFSETQ. The trim removed 4 bases at V and 9 bases at J, leaving 10 bases unmatched. The CDR3 runs to 16 residues. Here the CDR3 reads CASSGGDRGISSPLHF. The CDR3 nucleotides are TGCGCCAGCAGCGGAGGGGACAGGGGTATTTCTTCACCCCTCCACTTT.

V usage is TRBV9 and J usage is TRBJ2-7; unclear D gene. In germline, CDR1 is SGDLS, CDR2 YYNGEE. Trimming cost V 4 bases and J 5 bases, with 10 bases left between them. This CDR3 is built from 12 residues. The CDR3 is CASSRTPNEQYF. CDR3 nucleotide sequence: TGTGCCAGCAGCCGAACCCCGAACGAGCAGTACTTC.

The chain employs TRBV7-9 and TRBJ2-7, with 8 bases aligning to TRBD1. Per germline, CDR1 SEHNR and CDR2 FQNEAQ (reference sequence). The CDR3 consists of 14 residues. V was pared by 3 bases and J by 2 bases, with 3 bases of the junction left unmatched. CDR3 sequence reads: CASSLTGAPYEQYF. The DNA of the CDR3 is TGTGCCAGCAGCTTGACAGGGGCCCCCTACGAGCAGTACTTC.

The chain uses TRBV7-6 and TRBJ2-2; a possible D gene is TRBD2 (5 bases). V lost 11 bases, J lost 1 base, and 8 bases lay in between. There are 12 residues in the CDR3. In germline, CDR1 is SGHVS, CDR2 FNYEAQ. The CDR3 DNA is TGTGCCCTTGAGGGGAACACCGGGGAGCTGTTTTTT. Translating gives CALEGNTGELFF.

V is TRBV30 and J is TRBJ2-7; D not certain. Germline loops: CDR1 GTSNPN, CDR2 SVGIG (reference sequence). Trimming left V 4 bases short and J 0 bases short, with 7 bases between. The CDR3 length is 12 residues. The CDR3, as DNA: TGTGCCTGGACACACAGCTCCTACGAGCAGTACTTC. Its protein product is CAWTHSSYEQYF. Full variable domain (rest looked up from reference TRBV30 and TRBJ2-7): SQTIHQWPATLVQPVGSPLSLECTVEGTSNPNLYWYRQAAGRGLQLLFYSVGIGQISSEVPQNLSASRPQDRQFILSSKKLLLSDSGFYLCAWTHSSYEQYFGPGTRLTVT.

The rearrangement links TRBV9 to TRBJ1-6; D not resolved. Germline CDR1 reads SGDLS; CDR2 reads YYNGEE. Trimming took off 0 bases at V and 5 bases at J, with 9 bases between the two ends. CDR3 length: 15 amino acids. Written as DNA, the CDR3 is TGTGCCAGCAGCGTAGACGGTGGAAATAATTCACCCCTCCACTTT. Residues: CASSVDGGNNSPLHF.

CDR3 protein: CASSSPGQLTDTQYF. DNA of the CDR3: TGTGCCAGCAGCTCCCCGGGACAGCTCACAGATACGCAGTATTTT. The V gene is TRBV7-9, the J gene TRBJ2-3, with TRBD1 identical over 7 bases. CDR1 is SEHNR and CDR2 is FQNEAQ in the germline V gene (reference sequence). The length of the CDR3 is 15 residues. The V and J ends lost 4 bases and 2 bases, in that order; junction bases with no gene match: 6.

This clone was observed a handful of times. This chain joins TRBV7-9 and TRBJ2-2, with no clear D. This CDR3 is 12 amino acids long. Looked up from germline, CDR1 is SEHNR and CDR2 is FQNEAQ (reference sequence). Trimming removed 2 bases at V and 7 bases at J, with 5 bases between. This CDR3 is CASSLSNGELFF. The CDR3 nucleotides read TGTGCCAGCAGCTTAAGCAACGGGGAGCTGTTTTTT.

The rearrangement joins TRBV2 to TRBJ2-3; a weak D match, TRBD1 (5 bases). The CDR3 runs 11 residues. CDR1 SNHLY and CDR2 FYNNEI come from the germline V gene. V was pared by 3 bases and J by 9 bases, with 7 bases between. CDR3 protein: CASSDGHTQYF. The CDR3 DNA is TGTGCCAGCAGTGATGGACACACGCAGTATTTT.

The gene calls are TRBV12-5 and TRBJ2-7; 7 nucleotides align to TRBD1. Germline assignment: CDR1 LGHNT and CDR2 FRNRAP. CDR3 length equals 12 residues. With 9 bases clipped from V and 3 bases from J, the junction kept 5 bases outside the gene matches. CDR3: CASTAGGYEQYF. In DNA form, the CDR3 reads TGTGCTAGCACTGCAGGGGGCTACGAGCAGTACTTC.

Note on this clone: An end of the junction differs from the germline gene, which may be a read error. The rearrangement uses TRBV30 and TRBJ1-1; D gene unclear. The CDR3 spans 14 residues. Germline CDR1 is GTSNPN and CDR2 is SVGIG (reference sequence). CDR3 DNA sequence: TGTGCCTGGAGCCTTGATGGCCTAAACACTGACGCTTTCTTT. Amino acid sequence: CAWSLDGLNTDAFF.

This clone is a singleton in its sample. The chain links TRBV5-1 to TRBJ2-7; D tentatively fits TRBD1 or TRBD2 (5 bases each). The CDR3 is 15 amino acids. Germline CDR1 and CDR2: SGHRS and YFSETQ. Trimming removed 0 bases at V and 7 bases at J, with 17 bases between. The CDR3 region has the DNA TGCGCCAGCAGCTTGGATCCCGGGACGGACGAAGAGCAGTACTTC. Residues: CASSLDPGTDEEQYF.

This clone occurred a few times. V gene TRBV4-3 combines with J gene TRBJ1-4; tentative D call: TRBD1 (5 bases). The V and J ends lost 0 bases and 5 bases respectively, with 10 bases between them. CDR3 size: 15 residues. Germline V lookup: CDR1 LGHNA, CDR2 YSLEER. In DNA form, the CDR3 reads TGCGCCAGCAGCCAAGAATGGGGCGCGAATGAAAAACTGTTTTTT. Residues: CASSQEWGANEKLFF.

The chain has TRBV30 and TRBJ2-2, with D possibly being TRBD1 or TRBD2 (5 bases each). The V gene's germline CDR1 is GTSNPN and CDR2 SVGIG (reference sequence). V lost 4 bases and J lost 6, with 15 bases in between. The CDR3 length is 14 residues. The CDR3 nucleotides read TGTGCCTGGACCAAGGGACCCCGGCCCGGGGAGCTGTTTTTT. Translated, it gives CAWTKGPRPGELFF.

This clone was seen a single time. The CDR3 DNA is TGCGCCAGCAGCTTACAGGGGGATGGCTACACCTTC. This translates into CASSLQGDGYTF. V usage is TRBV5-1 and J usage is TRBJ1-2, with 8 bases identical to TRBD1. The CDR3 covers 12 residues. Per germline, CDR1 SGHRS and CDR2 YFSETQ. J lost 6 bases, V lost 2 bases, and 0 bases had no gene match.